The clone carrying this T cell receptor beta chain was picked up many times. The antigen is undetermined. The sample comes from a study of Graves' ophthalmopathy and Graves' hyperthyroidism. Study conclusions and caveats: The 13-signature model separated ophthalmopathy from stable hyperthyroidism at 85% to 90% sensitivity and roughly 80% specificity.

The CDR3 totals 12 residues. Trimming took 5 bases from V and 7 from J, leaving 9 bases between them. Amplifying from RNA transcripts, the study obtained TCR beta CDR3 regions. Investigators did first-round RT-PCR with HTBI primers, then second-round multiplex PCR. Each CDR3 protein is one row after TCRdb ran MiXCR on the multiplex PCR reads. Of under 250,000 distinct CDR3 sequences in the sample, roughly 21% were seen once. This receptor was identified in a woman between 50 and 59 years old with Graves' ophthalmopathy. The material sequenced was peripheral blood. This chain joins TRBV12-3 or TRBV12-4 and TRBJ1-5; D remains ambiguous. The CDR3 sequence is CASSGSGQPQHF. In nucleotides, the CDR3 is TGTGCCAGCAGTGGCTCGGGGCAGCCCCAGCATTTT.